A single sample is the source of the 11 T cell receptor beta chains below, sequenced in a study of blood T cell repertoires in COVID-19. The method was immunoSEQ multiplex PCR; TCRdb's version includes in-frame clones alone and lacks a portion of them. Counted here are about 66,000 clones, around 83% occurring once; the ten biggest clones make up about 7%. The specimen was peripheral blood. These TCRs come from a man aged 45-65 years with active COVID-19.

CDR3 coding DNA: TGTGCCAGCAGCTCCTTGGGACAGGGAATGGACCAGTACTTC. This sequence encodes CASSSLGQGMDQYF. The chain uses TRBV7-7 and TRBJ2-5; 9 nucleotides align to TRBD1. CDR1 is SSHAT, CDR2 FNYEAQ, per germline (reference sequence). The CDR3 is 14 amino acids. The ends lost 4 bases at V and 10 bases at J; junction bases unmatched: 10.

The V and J genes are TRBV27 and TRBJ2-1; 7 bases align to TRBD2. Germline trimming cut 5 bases from V and 4 bases from J; bases unmatched to any gene: 8. Looked up from germline, CDR1 is MNHEY and CDR2 is SMNVEV (reference sequence). There are 15 residues in the CDR3. The CDR3 DNA is TGTGCCAGCAGTCCTGCTTGGGGGGGTTACAATGAGCAGTTCTTC. Translating it yields CASSPAWGGYNEQFF.

This chain links TRBV11-3 with TRBJ2-5, with TRBD2 matching over 14 bases. CDR1 is SGHNT, CDR2 YENEEA, per germline. Unmatched junction bases numbered 10, after V lost 5 bases and J lost 5 bases. The CDR3 loop spans 17 amino acids. The chain's CDR3 is CASSAGTSGGGKETQYF. In nucleotides, the CDR3 is TGTGCCAGCAGCGCCGGGACTAGCGGGGGAGGAAAGGAGACCCAGTACTTC. Looking up the rest from reference TRBV11-3 and TRBJ2-5 gives the full variable domain: EAGVVQSPRYKIIEKKQPVAFWCNPISGHNTLYWYLQNLGQGPELLIRYENEEAVDDSQLPKDRFSAERLKGVDSTLKIQPAELGDSAVYLCASSAGTSGGGKETQYFGPGTRLLVL.

J is TRBJ1-2 and V is TRBV9; D may be TRBD1 (5 bases). Germline CDR1 is SGDLS and CDR2 is YYNGEE. V was shortened by 8 bases and J by 3 bases, with 8 bases between the two germline ends. This CDR3 comprises 11 residues. The CDR3 here is CARGAYYGYTF. The CDR3, as DNA: TGTGCCAGAGGGGCGTACTATGGCTACACCTTC.

The table lists this clone with a count of one. The chain links TRBV4-1 to TRBJ2-7, with D maybe TRBD2 (5 bases). Germline V gene lookup returns CDR1 MGHRA and CDR2 YSYEKL. This CDR3 is built from 14 residues. Trimming removed 1 base from V and 2 bases from J, with 9 bases in between. The CDR3 DNA is TGCGCCAGCAGCCAAGGCGGCGGGCCCTACGAGCAGTACTTC. It codes for CASSQGGGPYEQYF.

V is TRBV19 and J is TRBJ1-1, with TRBD1 matching 10 bases. V lost 8 bases to trimming and J lost 4 bases; unmatched junction nucleotides: 7. The CDR3 is 14 residues long. Germline loops: CDR1 LNHDA, CDR2 SQIVND (reference sequence). CDR3 region: CASHDRGPVTEAFF. CDR3 sequence (DNA): TGTGCCAGTCATGACAGGGGGCCTGTCACTGAAGCTTTCTTT.

The chain employs TRBV5-5 and TRBJ2-7; 8 positions match TRBD1. CDR3 length: 16 residues. Losses at the gene ends were 0 bases for V and 2 bases for J; bases not matched to a gene: 7. The germline CDR1 and CDR2 sequences are SGHKS and YYEKEE (reference sequence). The DNA of the CDR3 is TGTGCCAGCAGCTTGGCTCTAGGACAGGGTACCTACGAGCAGTACTTC. Amino acids: CASSLALGQGTYEQYF.

The V and J genes are TRBV25-1 and TRBJ1-1; D uncertain. Germline lookup yields CDR1 MGHDK and CDR2 SYGVNS. V was shortened by 3 bases and J by 2 bases, with 13 bases between the two germline ends. CDR3 length equals 15 residues. The CDR3 sequence: CASSESGRGNTEAFF. DNA for the CDR3: TGTGCCAGCAGTGAGTCAGGACGGGGTAACACTGAAGCTTTCTTT.

The CDR3 loop is CASNTGGGGETQYF. CDR3 in DNA: TGTGCCAGCAATACAGGGGGCGGGGGAGAGACCCAGTACTTC. The V gene is TRBV6-5, the J gene TRBJ2-5; 9 nucleotides match TRBD1. V was clipped by 7 bases and J by 4 bases; unmatched bases: 7. The CDR3 runs 14 residues. Germline V gene data show CDR1 as MNHEY and CDR2 as SVGAGI.

This sequence joins TRBV7-9 and TRBJ2-1, with 12 bases lining up with TRBD2. Germline V gene data show CDR1 as SEHNR and CDR2 as FQNEAQ (reference sequence). With V trimmed by 6 bases and J by 7 bases, 7 bases remained unmatched. The CDR3 has 15 residues. The CDR3: CASSLTSGRLNEQFF. CDR3 DNA sequence: TGTGCCAGCAGTTTAACTAGCGGGAGGTTGAATGAGCAGTTCTTC.

This sequence joins TRBV11-3 and TRBJ2-5; 7 bases align to TRBD2. J lost 6 bases, V lost 5 bases, and 9 bases had no gene match. In germline, CDR1 is SGHNT, CDR2 YENEEA. CDR3 length: 14 amino acids. The CDR3 reads CASSPGTTEKTQYF. The CDR3 DNA reads TGTGCCAGCAGCCCCGGGACTACGGAGAAGACCCAGTACTTC. The entire variable domain, with the rest obtained from reference TRBV11-3 and TRBJ2-5, is as follows: EAGVVQSPRYKIIEKKQPVAFWCNPISGHNTLYWYLQNLGQGPELLIRYENEEAVDDSQLPKDRFSAERLKGVDSTLKIQPAELGDSAVYLCASSPGTTEKTQYFGPGTRLLVL.